Following are 23 T cell receptor beta chains from one sample sequenced in a study of PD-L1 blockade in urothelial cancer. The repertoire was sequenced with immunoSEQ multiplex PCR; TCRdb's copy has only in-frame clones and lacks some. The table shows more than 80,000 clones, with roughly 82% occurring only once. The sample in question was PBMCs, obtained around atezolizumab (anti-PD-L1) treatment. Receptors originate from a man between 65 and 85 years old with urothelial cancer.

The chain uses TRBV7-3 and TRBJ1-1, with 8 bases that match TRBD1. CDR3 length: 15 amino acids. J was trimmed by 5 bases and V by 2 bases; bases with no gene match: 7. Germline CDR1 SGHTA, CDR2 FQGTGA. The CDR3 spells CASSLLGQGGTEAFF. CDR3 nucleotide sequence: TGTGCCAGCAGCTTACTCGGACAGGGTGGAACTGAAGCTTTCTTT.

The V and J genes are TRBV7-9 and TRBJ1-2; tentatively, D is TRBD1 (5 bases). This CDR3 comprises 15 residues. CDR1 and CDR2 from the germline V gene are SEHNR and FQNEAQ (reference sequence). Trimming left V 4 bases short and J 3 bases short, with 15 bases between. The CDR3 sequence is CASSSREGLDYGYTF. CDR3 DNA sequence: TGTGCCAGCAGCTCCCGGGAGGGGTTAGACTATGGCTACACCTTC.

The chain has TRBV29-1 and TRBJ2-1, with D perhaps matching TRBD1 (6 bases). CDR3 length: 13 amino acids. Trimming stripped 5 bases from V and 5 bases from J, with 13 bases between. Looked up from germline, CDR1 is SQVTM and CDR2 is ANQGSEA. CDR3: CSVSRGENNEQFF. The CDR3 DNA reads as TGCAGCGTTTCCAGGGGAGAAAACAATGAGCAGTTCTTC.

The CDR3 DNA is TGTGCCAGCAGCTTAGTCGGCTACGAGCAGTACTTC. It specifies CASSLVGYEQYF. The V gene is TRBV7-8, the J gene TRBJ2-7; D is unclear. Per germline, CDR1 SGHVS and CDR2 FQNEAQ. Between the trimmed V and J ends, which lost 1 base and 3 bases, there was a span of 4 bases. The CDR3 has 12 amino acids.

The V gene is TRBV19, the J gene TRBJ2-5; the D gene is possibly TRBD2 (5 bases). This CDR3 region has 13 residues. Germline V gene data show CDR1 as LNHDA and CDR2 as SQIVND (reference sequence). Trimming took off 3 bases at V and 4 bases at J, with 9 bases between the two ends. CDR3 region: CASSILGGETQYF. In DNA form, the CDR3 reads TGTGCCAGTAGTATTTTAGGAGGAGAGACCCAGTACTTC.

CDR3 sequence reads: CASSKTSGRAGEQYF. The DNA of the CDR3 is TGTGCCAGCAGCAAGACTAGCGGGAGGGCCGGGGAGCAGTACTTC. The gene calls are TRBV7-3 and TRBJ2-7; 14 bases fit TRBD2. Germline CDR1 and CDR2: SGHTA and FQGTGA. The CDR3 is 15 residues long. Germline trimming cut 5 bases from V and 7 bases from J; bases unmatched to any gene: 7. The whole variable domain, filled in from reference TRBV7-3 and TRBJ2-7, reads GAGVSQTPSNKVTEKGKYVELRCDPISGHTALYWYRQSLGQGPEFLIYFQGTGAADDSGLPNDRFFAVRPEGSVSTLKIQRTERGDSAVYLCASSKTSGRAGEQYFGPGTRLTVT.

This clone was observed once. The V gene is TRBV19, the J gene TRBJ1-4; a possible D gene is TRBD1 (6 bases). The CDR3 is made up of 16 amino acids. The ends were cut back, 6 bases at V and 3 bases at J, with 17 bases in the middle. Germline V CDR1 and CDR2: LNHDA, SQIVND (reference sequence). The CDR3 sequence is CASSTGTLPSNEKLFF. Written as DNA, the CDR3 is TGTGCCAGTAGCACCGGGACACTTCCCTCTAATGAAAAACTGTTTTTT.

This chain connects TRBV6-1 to TRBJ1-2, with 8 bases identical to TRBD1. This CDR3 contains 14 residues. With 1 base clipped from V and 10 bases from J, the junction kept 8 bases outside the gene matches. Germline V gives CDR1 MNHNS, CDR2 SASEGT. The CDR3 DNA is TGTGCCAGCAGTGAAGGCGGTAACAGGGGGGACTACACCTTC. It encodes CASSEGGNRGDYTF.

V and J are TRBV7-9 and TRBJ1-4; maybe TRBD1 (5 bases). The CDR3 consists of 13 residues. Germline V gene lookup returns CDR1 SEHNR and CDR2 FQNEAQ (reference sequence). V was pared by 5 bases and J by 6 bases, with 10 bases between. CDR3 nucleotide sequence: TGTGCCAGCAGCAGGAGGGGTTATGAAAAACTGTTTTTT. Its protein product is CASSRRGYEKLFF.

The J gene is TRBJ2-5, the V gene TRBV19; D might be TRBD2 (5 bases). The CDR3 has 13 residues. Deletions cut 2 bases from V and 5 bases from J, with 9 bases between. The germline V gene encodes CDR1 LNHDA and CDR2 SQIVND (reference sequence). The CDR3 DNA reads TGTGCCAGTAGTATAAATAGGGAGGAGACCCAGTACTTC. The encoded protein is CASSINREETQYF. Full variable domain (rest looked up from reference TRBV19 and TRBJ2-5): DGGITQSPKYLFRKEGQNVTLSCEQNLNHDAMYWYRQDPGQGLRLIYYSQIVNDFQKGDIAEGYSVSREKKESFPLTVTSAQKNPTAFYLCASSINREETQYFGPGTRLLVL.

The chain is built from TRBV19 and TRBJ2-1; TRBD1 matches 7 bases. The CDR3 contains 15 residues. Germline V gene sequence: CDR1 LNHDA, CDR2 SQIVND (reference sequence). V was pared by 3 bases and J by 5 bases, with 7 bases of the junction left unmatched. CDR3 nucleotide sequence: TGTGCCAGTAGTATGGGACAGTATGGGGACAATGAGCAGTTCTTC. This sequence encodes CASSMGQYGDNEQFF.

V usage is TRBV4-3 and J usage is TRBJ2-2, with 7 nucleotides matching TRBD1. V lost 1 base, J lost 3 bases, and 8 bases stayed unmatched. The CDR3 has 17 residues. The V gene's germline CDR1 is LGHNA and CDR2 YSLEER. CDR3 region: CASSQANRGLDTGELFF. Written as DNA, the CDR3 is TGCGCCAGCAGCCAAGCCAACAGGGGTCTTGACACCGGGGAGCTGTTTTTT.

The CDR3 is CASSLAGTDRYSNQPQHF. The CDR3 coding sequence is TGTGCCAGCAGCTTAGCGGGGACAGACCGCTATAGCAATCAGCCCCAGCATTTT. The chain links TRBV7-8 to TRBJ1-5; 7 nucleotides match TRBD1. CDR1 and CDR2 from the germline V gene are SGHVS and FQNEAQ. The V gene end was trimmed by 0 bases and the J gene end by 0 bases; junction bases not matched to a gene: 8. The CDR3 is 18 amino acids.

CDR3 sequence reads: CASSLAVQGEKLFF. DNA for the CDR3: TGTGCCAGCAGCTTAGCTGTTCAGGGAGAAAAACTGTTTTTT. The chain links TRBV7-8 to TRBJ1-4; a weak D match, TRBD1 (5 bases). Germline V CDR1 and CDR2: SGHVS, FQNEAQ. The length of the CDR3 is 14 residues. The germline V and J ends were trimmed by 0 bases and 8 bases, with 10 bases remaining between them.

Many counts were recorded for this clone. The chain recombines TRBV19 with TRBJ1-1, with D perhaps matching TRBD1 (6 bases). The V end was cut by 4 bases, the J end by 4 bases, with 22 bases between. CDR1 is LNHDA and CDR2 is SQIVND in the germline V gene (reference sequence). CDR3 length: 17 amino acids. CDR3 nucleotide sequence: TGTGCCAGTAGTACAGGAGCTTCCAGGGGTGGAGGCACTGAAGCTTTCTTT. This gives the protein CASSTGASRGGGTEAFF.

This clone was detected many times. V usage is TRBV4-2 and J usage is TRBJ1-3, with TRBD1 matching over 9 bases. With 3 bases clipped from V and 3 bases from J, the junction kept 6 bases outside the gene matches. Germline-derived CDR1 and CDR2 are LGHNA and YNFKEQ. The length of the CDR3 is 16 residues. As DNA, the CDR3 is TGTGCCAGCAGCCAGGAACAGGGGGCGCTTGGAAACACCATATATTTT. Residues: CASSQEQGALGNTIYF.

The chain carries TRBV15 and TRBJ1-5, with 9 bases matching TRBD1. The V gene's germline CDR1 is LNHNV and CDR2 YYDKDF (reference sequence). The CDR3 extends over 14 amino acids. V dropped 5 bases and J dropped 6; count of bases not matched to a gene: 5. The CDR3 loop reads CATSDRTGAQPQHF. CDR3 sequence (DNA): TGTGCCACCAGCGACCGGACAGGGGCTCAGCCCCAGCATTTT. Drawing the rest from reference TRBV15 and TRBJ1-5, the complete variable domain is DAMVIQNPRYQVTQFGKPVTLSCSQTLNHNVMYWYQQKSSQAPKLLFHYYDKDFNNEADTPDNFQSRRPNTSFCFLDIRSPGLGDTAMYLCATSDRTGAQPQHFGDGTRLSIL.

The rearrangement uses TRBV19 and TRBJ2-3; the match to TRBD2 covers 12 bases. Germline CDR1 reads LNHDA; CDR2 reads SQIVND (reference sequence). There are 18 residues in the CDR3. V lost 5 bases and J lost 5; bases outside the gene matches: 14. DNA for the CDR3: TGTGCCAGTAGTGCGCGGACCTCTAGCGGGGGGGCTGTAGATACGCAGTATTTT. Its translation: CASSARTSSGGAVDTQYF.

The V call is TRBV7-2, the J call TRBJ2-4; no firm D call. There are 17 residues in the CDR3. V was clipped by 2 bases and J by 0 bases, with 14 bases between them. Germline lookup yields CDR1 SGHTA and CDR2 FQGNSA. The chain's CDR3 is CASSLYVDKLAKNIQYF. DNA of the CDR3: TGTGCCAGCAGCTTATACGTTGACAAACTAGCCAAAAACATTCAGTACTTC.

The V gene is TRBV21-1, the J gene TRBJ2-5; the table's D call, TRBD1, was not checked against the DNA. TRBV21-1 is a pseudogene locus. This CDR3 is built from 12 residues. The CDR3 loop reads CAWDRVRETQYF. The CDR3 region has the DNA TGTGCCTGGGACAGGGTTAGGGAGACCCAGTACTTC.

The chain carries TRBV2 and TRBJ2-1, with TRBD2 as a possible D gene (5 bases). The germline CDR1 and CDR2 sequences are SNHLY and FYNNEI. There are 14 residues in the CDR3. Deletions cut 5 bases from V and 6 bases from J, with 14 bases between. The CDR3 protein is CASSMLAGGNEQFF. The CDR3 nucleotides read TGTGCCAGCAGTATGCTAGCTGGAGGCAATGAGCAGTTCTTC.

The chain couples TRBV19 to TRBJ2-1; D is possibly TRBD1 (7 bases). The CDR3 has 16 amino acids. The germline V and J ends were trimmed by 6 bases and 4 bases, with 19 bases remaining between them. CDR1 LNHDA and CDR2 SQIVND come from the germline V gene (reference sequence). CDR3 sequence reads: CASSPSRGAHYNEQFF. CDR3 sequence (DNA): TGTGCCAGTAGCCCGTCCAGGGGGGCGCATTACAATGAGCAGTTCTTC.

The rearrangement links TRBV7-3 to TRBJ2-7; D may be TRBD2 (6 bases). CDR3 length equals 15 residues. Per germline, CDR1 SGHTA and CDR2 FQGTGA. The V and J ends lost 0 bases and 3 bases respectively, with 12 bases between them. CDR3 sequence reads: CASSLTLAGNYEQYF. CDR3 DNA: TGTGCCAGCAGCTTAACGTTGGCGGGAAACTACGAGCAGTACTTC.